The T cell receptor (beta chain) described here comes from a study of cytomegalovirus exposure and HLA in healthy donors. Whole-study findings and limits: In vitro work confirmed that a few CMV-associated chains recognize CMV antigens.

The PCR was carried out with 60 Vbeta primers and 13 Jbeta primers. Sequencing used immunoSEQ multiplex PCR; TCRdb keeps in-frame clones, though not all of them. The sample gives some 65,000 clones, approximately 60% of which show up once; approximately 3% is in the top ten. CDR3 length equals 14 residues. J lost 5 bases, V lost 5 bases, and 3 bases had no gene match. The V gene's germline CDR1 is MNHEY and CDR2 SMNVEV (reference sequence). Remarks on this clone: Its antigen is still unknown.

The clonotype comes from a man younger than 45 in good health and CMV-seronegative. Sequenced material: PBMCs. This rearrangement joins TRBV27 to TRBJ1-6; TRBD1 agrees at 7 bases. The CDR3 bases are TGTGCCAGCAGTGACAGGGTAAATAATTCACCCCTCCACTTT. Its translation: CASSDRVNNSPLHF.